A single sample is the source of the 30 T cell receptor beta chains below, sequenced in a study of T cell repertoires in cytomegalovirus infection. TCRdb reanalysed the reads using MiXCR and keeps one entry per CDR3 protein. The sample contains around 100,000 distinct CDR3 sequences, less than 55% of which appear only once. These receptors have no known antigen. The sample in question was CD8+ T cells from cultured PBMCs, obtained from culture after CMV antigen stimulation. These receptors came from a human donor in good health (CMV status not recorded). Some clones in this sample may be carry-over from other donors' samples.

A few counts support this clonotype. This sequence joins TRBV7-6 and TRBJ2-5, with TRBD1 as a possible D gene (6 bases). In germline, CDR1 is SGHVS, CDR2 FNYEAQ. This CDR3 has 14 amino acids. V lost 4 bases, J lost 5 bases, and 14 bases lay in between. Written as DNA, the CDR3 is TGTGCCAGCAGCTCCACAGGGTTTAGGGAGACCCAGTACTTC. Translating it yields CASSSTGFRETQYF.

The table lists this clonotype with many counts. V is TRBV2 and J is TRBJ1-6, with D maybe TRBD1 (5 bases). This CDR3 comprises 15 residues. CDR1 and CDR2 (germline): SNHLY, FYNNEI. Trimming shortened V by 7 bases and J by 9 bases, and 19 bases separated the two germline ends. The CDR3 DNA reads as TGTGCCAGCACTACCCTCGGGGCCGGGAGTTCACCCCTCCACTTT. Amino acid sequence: CASTTLGAGSSPLHF.

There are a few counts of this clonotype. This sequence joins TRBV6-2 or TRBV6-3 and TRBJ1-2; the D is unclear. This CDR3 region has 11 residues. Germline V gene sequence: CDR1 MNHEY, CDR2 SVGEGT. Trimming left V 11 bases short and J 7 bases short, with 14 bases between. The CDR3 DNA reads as TGTGCCTGTCGTCAGGAGGGTGGCTACACCTTC. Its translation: CACRQEGGYTF.

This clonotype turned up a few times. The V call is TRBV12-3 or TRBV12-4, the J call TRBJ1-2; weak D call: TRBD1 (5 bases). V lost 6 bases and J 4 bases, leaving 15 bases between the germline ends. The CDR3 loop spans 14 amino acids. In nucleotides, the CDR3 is TGTGCCAGCAGCCGTGCCGGGACGGTCTATGGCTACACCTTC. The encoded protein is CASSRAGTVYGYTF.

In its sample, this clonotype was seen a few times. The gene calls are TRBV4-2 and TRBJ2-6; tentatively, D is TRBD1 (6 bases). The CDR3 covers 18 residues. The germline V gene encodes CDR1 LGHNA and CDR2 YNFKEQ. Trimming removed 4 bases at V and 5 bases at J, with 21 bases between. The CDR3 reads CASSPGQPEDRWANVLTF. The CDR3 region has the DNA TGTGCCAGCAGCCCTGGACAGCCTGAGGACCGTTGGGCCAACGTCCTGACTTTC.

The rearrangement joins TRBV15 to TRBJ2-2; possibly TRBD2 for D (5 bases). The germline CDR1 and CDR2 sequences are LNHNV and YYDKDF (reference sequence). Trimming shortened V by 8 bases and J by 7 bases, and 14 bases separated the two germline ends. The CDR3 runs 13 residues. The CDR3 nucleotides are TGTGCCACCCAGGAGGAGCGTCTCGGGGAGCTGTTTTTT. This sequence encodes CATQEERLGELFF. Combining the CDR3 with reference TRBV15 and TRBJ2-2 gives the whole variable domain DAMVIQNPRYQVTQFGKPVTLSCSQTLNHNVMYWYQQKSSQAPKLLFHYYDKDFNNEADTPDNFQSRRPNTSFCFLDIRSPGLGDTAMYLCATQEERLGELFFGEGSRLTVL.

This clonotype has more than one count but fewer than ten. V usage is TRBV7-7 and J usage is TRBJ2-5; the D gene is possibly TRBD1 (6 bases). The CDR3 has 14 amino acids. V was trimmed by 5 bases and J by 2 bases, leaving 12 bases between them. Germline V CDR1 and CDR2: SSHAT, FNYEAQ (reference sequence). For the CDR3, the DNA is TGTGCCAGCAGCCAGGGGACAATTCAAGAGACCCAGTACTTC. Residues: CASSQGTIQETQYF.

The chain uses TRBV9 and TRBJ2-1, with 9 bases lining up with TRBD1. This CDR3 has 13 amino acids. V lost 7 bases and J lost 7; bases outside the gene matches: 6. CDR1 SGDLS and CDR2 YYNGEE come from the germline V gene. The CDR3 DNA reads TGTGCCAGCTCGGGACAGGGAAGAAATGAGCAGTTCTTC. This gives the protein CASSGQGRNEQFF. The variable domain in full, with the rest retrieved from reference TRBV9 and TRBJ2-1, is DSGVTQTPKHLITATGQRVTLRCSPRSGDLSVYWYQQSLDQGLQFLIQYYNGEERAKGNILERFSAQQFPDLHSELNLSSLELGDSALYFCASSGQGRNEQFFGPGTRLTVL.

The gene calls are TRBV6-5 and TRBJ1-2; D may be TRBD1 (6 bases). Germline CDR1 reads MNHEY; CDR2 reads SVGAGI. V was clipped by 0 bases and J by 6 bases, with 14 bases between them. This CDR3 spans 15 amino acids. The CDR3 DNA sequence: TGTGCCAGCAGTTACTCGATCGGGGGGGCCGATGGCTACACCTTC. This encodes CASSYSIGGADGYTF.

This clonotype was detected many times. Here the CDR3 reads CASSEGLGQPQHF. CDR3 DNA sequence: TGTGCCAGCAGCGAGGGGCTAGGTCAGCCCCAGCATTTT. The chain has TRBV7-6 and TRBJ1-5; D is perhaps TRBD1 (5 bases). This CDR3 is 13 amino acids long. Trimming removed 5 bases from V and 6 bases from J, with 11 bases in between. The germline gives CDR1 SGHVS, CDR2 FNYEAQ.

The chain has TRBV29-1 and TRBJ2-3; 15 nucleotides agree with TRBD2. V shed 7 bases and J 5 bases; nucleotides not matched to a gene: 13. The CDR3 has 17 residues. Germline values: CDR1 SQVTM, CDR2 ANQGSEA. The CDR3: CSAVSRTSGGAKDTQYF. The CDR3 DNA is TGCAGCGCGGTTTCCAGGACTAGCGGGGGGGCAAAAGATACGCAGTATTTT.

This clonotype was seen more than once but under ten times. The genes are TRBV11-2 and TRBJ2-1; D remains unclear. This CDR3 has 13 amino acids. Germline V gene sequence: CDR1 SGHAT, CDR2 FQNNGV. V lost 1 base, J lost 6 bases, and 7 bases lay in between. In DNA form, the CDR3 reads TGTGCCAGCAGCTTAGGCAATCTCAATGAGCAGTTCTTC. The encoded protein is CASSLGNLNEQFF.

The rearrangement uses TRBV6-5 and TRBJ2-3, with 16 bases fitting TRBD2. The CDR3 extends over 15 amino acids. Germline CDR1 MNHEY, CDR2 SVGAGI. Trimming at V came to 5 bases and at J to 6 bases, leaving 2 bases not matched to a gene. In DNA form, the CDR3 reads TGTGCCAGCAGTGGGACTAGCGGGGGGGAGGATACGCAGTATTTT. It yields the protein CASSGTSGGEDTQYF.

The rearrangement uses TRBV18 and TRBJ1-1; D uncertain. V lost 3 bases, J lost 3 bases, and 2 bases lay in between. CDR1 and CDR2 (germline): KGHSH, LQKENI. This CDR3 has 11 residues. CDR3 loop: CASSPDTEAFF. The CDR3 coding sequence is TGTGCCAGCTCACCGGACACTGAAGCTTTCTTT.

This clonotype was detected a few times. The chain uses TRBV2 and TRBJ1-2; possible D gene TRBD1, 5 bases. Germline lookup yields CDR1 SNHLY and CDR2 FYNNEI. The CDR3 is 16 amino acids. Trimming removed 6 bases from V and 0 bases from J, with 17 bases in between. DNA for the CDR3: TGTGCCAGCAGAAACCTCGGACAAGGTTCTAACTATGGCTACACCTTC. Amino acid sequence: CASRNLGQGSNYGYTF.

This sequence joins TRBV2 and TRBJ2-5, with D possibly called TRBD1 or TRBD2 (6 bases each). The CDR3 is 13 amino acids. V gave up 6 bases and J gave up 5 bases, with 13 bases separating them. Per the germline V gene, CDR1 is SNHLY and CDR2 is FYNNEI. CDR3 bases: TGTGCCAGCAGCGAGGGGGGAGGCGAGACCCAGTACTTC. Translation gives CASSEGGGETQYF.

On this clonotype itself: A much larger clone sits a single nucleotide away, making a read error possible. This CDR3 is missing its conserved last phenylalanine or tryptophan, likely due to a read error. The CDR3 nucleotides read TGTGCCAGTACTGGACAGGGCCTGAACACTGAAGCTTTCTAT. Its protein is CASTGQGLNTEAFY. This chain uses TRBV19 with TRBJ1-1; 8 nucleotides line up with TRBD1. Trimming at V came to 7 bases and at J to 0 bases, leaving 4 bases not matched to a gene. Germline lookup yields CDR1 LNHDA and CDR2 SQIVND (reference sequence). The CDR3 is 14 residues long.

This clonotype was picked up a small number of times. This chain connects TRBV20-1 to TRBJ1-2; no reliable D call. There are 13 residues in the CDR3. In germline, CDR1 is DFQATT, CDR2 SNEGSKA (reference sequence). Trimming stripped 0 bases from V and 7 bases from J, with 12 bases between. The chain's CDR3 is CSARDSFIGGYTF. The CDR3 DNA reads TGCAGTGCTAGAGATTCCTTTATTGGTGGCTACACCTTC.

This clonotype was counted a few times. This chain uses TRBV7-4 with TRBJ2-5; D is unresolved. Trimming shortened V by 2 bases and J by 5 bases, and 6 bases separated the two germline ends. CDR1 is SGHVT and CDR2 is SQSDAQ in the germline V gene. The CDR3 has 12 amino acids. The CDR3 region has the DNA TGTGCCAGCAGCTTATTTCCCGAGACCCAGTACTTC. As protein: CASSLFPETQYF.

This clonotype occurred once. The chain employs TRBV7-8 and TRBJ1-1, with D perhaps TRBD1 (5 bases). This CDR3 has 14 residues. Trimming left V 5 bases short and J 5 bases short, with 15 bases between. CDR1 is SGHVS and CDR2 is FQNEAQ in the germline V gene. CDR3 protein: CASSHGGEGTEAFF. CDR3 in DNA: TGTGCCAGCAGCCACGGTGGGGAGGGGACTGAAGCTTTCTTT.

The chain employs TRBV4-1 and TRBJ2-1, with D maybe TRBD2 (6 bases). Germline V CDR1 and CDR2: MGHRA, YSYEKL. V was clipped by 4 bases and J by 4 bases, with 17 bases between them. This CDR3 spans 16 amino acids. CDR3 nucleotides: TGCGCCAGCAGCCCTGGTAGGGCTAGCGCATACAATGAGCAGTTCTTC. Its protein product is CASSPGRASAYNEQFF.

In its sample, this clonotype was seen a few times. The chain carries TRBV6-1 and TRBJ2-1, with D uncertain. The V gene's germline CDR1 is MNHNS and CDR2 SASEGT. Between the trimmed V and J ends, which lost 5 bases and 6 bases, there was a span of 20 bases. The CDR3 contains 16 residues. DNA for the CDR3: TGTGCCAGCAGTTCCTTCCGGGTCCTCAGCTCCAATGAGCAGTTCTTC. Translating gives CASSSFRVLSSNEQFF.

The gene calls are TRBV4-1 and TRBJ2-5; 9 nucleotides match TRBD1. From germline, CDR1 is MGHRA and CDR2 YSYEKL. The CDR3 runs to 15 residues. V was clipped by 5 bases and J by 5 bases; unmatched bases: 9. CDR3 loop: CASSYRDRVDETQYF. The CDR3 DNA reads TGCGCCAGCAGCTACCGGGACAGGGTTGACGAGACCCAGTACTTC.

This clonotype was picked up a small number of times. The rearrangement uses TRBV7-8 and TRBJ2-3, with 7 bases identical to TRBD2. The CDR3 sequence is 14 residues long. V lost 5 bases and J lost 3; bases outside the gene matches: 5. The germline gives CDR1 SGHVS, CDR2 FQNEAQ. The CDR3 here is CASSPYGGTDTQYF. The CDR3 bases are TGTGCCAGCAGCCCCTACGGGGGGACAGATACGCAGTATTTT.

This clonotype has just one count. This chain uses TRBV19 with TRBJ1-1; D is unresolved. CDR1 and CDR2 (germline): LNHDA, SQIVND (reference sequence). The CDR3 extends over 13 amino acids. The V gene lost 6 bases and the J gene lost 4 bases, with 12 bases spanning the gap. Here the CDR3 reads CASSRVPGTEAFF. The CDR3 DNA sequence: TGTGCCAGTAGCCGGGTTCCTGGCACTGAAGCTTTCTTT.

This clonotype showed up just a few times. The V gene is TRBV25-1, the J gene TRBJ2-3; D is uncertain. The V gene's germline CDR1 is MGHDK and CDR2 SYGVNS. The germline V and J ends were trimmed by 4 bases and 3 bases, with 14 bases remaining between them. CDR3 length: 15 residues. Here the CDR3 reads CASSGHALETDTQYF. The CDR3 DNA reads TGTGCCAGCAGTGGGCATGCCCTAGAAACAGATACGCAGTATTTT.

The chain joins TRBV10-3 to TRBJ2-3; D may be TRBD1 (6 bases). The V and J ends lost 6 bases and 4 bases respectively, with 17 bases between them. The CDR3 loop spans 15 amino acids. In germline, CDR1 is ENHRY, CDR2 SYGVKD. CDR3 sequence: CAIRQGFMVSDTQYF. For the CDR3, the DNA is TGTGCCATCAGACAGGGATTTATGGTCTCAGATACGCAGTATTTT.

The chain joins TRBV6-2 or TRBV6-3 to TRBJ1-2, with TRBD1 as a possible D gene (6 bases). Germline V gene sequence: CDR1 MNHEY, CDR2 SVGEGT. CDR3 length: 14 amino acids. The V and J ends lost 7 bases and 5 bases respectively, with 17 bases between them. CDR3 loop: CASTEQGVNYGYTF. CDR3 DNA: TGTGCCAGCACTGAACAGGGAGTCAATTATGGCTACACCTTC.

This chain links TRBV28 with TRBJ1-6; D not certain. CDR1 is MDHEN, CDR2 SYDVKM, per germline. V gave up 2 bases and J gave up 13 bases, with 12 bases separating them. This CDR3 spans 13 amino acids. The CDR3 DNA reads TGTGCCAGCAGTTTAGGGAACTCATCCCCCCTCCACTTT. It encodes CASSLGNSSPLHF.

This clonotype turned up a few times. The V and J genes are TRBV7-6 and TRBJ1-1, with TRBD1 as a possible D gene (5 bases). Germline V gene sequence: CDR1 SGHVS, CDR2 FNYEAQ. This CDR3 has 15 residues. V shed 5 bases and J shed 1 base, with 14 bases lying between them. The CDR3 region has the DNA TGTGCCAGCAGCGATTATACCACAGGGAACACTGAAGCTTTCTTT. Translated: CASSDYTTGNTEAFF. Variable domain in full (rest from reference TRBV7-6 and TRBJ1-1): GAGVSQSPRYKVTKRGQDVALRCDPISGHVSLYWYRQALGQGPEFLTYFNYEAQQDKSGLPNDRFSAERPEGSISTLTIQRTEQRDSAMYRCASSDYTTGNTEAFFGQGTRLTVV.